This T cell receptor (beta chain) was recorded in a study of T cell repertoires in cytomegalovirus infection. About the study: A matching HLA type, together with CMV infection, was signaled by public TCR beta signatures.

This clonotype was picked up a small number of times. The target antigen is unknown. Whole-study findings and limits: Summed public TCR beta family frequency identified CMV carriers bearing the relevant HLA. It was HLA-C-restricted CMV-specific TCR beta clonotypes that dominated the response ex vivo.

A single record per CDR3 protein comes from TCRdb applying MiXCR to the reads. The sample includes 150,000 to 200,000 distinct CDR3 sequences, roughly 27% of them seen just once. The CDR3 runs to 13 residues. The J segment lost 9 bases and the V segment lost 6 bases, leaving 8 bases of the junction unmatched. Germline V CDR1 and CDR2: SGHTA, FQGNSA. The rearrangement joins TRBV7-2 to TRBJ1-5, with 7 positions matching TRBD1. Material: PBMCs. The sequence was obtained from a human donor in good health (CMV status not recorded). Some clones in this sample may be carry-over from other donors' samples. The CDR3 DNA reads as TGTGCCAGCAGGCTAGACAGGGTAGGGCCCCAGCATTTT. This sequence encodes CASRLDRVGPQHF.